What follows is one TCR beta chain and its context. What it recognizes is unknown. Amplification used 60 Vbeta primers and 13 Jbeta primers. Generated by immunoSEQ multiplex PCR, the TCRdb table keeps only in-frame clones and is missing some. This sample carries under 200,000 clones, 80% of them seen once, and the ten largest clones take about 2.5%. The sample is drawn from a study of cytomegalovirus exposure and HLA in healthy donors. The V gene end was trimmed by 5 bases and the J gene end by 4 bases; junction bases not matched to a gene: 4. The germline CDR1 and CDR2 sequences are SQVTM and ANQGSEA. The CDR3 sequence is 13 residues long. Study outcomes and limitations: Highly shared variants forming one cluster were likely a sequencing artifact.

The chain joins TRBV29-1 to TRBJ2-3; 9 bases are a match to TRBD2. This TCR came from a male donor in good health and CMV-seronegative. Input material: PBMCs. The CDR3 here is CSVWRGGSDTQYF. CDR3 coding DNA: TGCAGCGTTTGGCGGGGGGGATCAGATACGCAGTATTTT.